Sequencing of this T cell receptor beta chain was carried out in a study of beta chain features in type 1 diabetes (dated by TCRdb to between 2018 and 2020). Describing the broader study: No differences in mean age, gender distribution, total cell number or subset yield were found between patients and healthy donors. The study compared TCRB repertoires of sorted circulating CD4+ T cell subsets between recently diagnosed type 1 diabetes patients and matched healthy donors. Regulatory and stem cell-like memory subsets were obtained from only 8 patients and roughly 8 healthy donors, while naive and central memory subsets were obtained from all 28 donors. A total of around 110,000,000 sorted cells were examined across all samples, and RNA yield correlated strongly with the number of cells per subset.

From each donor, a single peripheral blood sample of about 100 mL on average was drawn into heparinised tubes. A BD FACSAria II and a panel including CD45RO, CCR7, CD25, CD127, CD95 and CD27 were used to sort naive, central memory, regulatory and stem cell-like memory CD4+ T cells. Every sorted population had a purity above 95%. PBMCs were isolated immediately by Lymphoprep density gradient centrifugation and stained directly without culture. Samples were stained and sorted in pairs, with one healthy donor and one patient per experiment, so that batch effects were minimized. There are 14 amino acids in the CDR3, from cysteine to phenylalanine inclusive. Only the CDR3 region is kept as DNA, spanning 42 bases read in frame from base 1. V is shortened by 1 base, J by 4 bases, and the region joining them spans 11 bases. CDR1 SGHAT and CDR2 FQNNGV are derived from the germline V gene. A note on this clone: Its antigen target is currently unknown. No base-level quality is on record; no much larger clone is a single base apart.

Overall results and qualifications from the work: Sequencing cDNA rather than genomic DNA could over-represent highly expressing activated cells, although activation and CD3 levels did not differ between groups. Type 1 diabetes patients showed a moderate but significant shortening of TCRB CDR3 length in all four CD4+ subsets. Because small numbers of individuals were included in the HLA sub-analyses, any influence of HLA type on TCRB rearrangement was left unresolved. PCR may preferentially amplify shorter templates, but because patient and control samples were amplified and corrected together, any resulting skew would affect both groups equally. Naive, central memory and regulatory TCRB repertoires appeared more similar among patients than among healthy donors. Patients with type 1 diabetes made fewer insertions and deleted more nucleotides at VDJ recombination sites, implying thymic rearrangement abnormalities.

The entire amount of isolated RNA was reverse transcribed using the High Capacity cDNA Reverse Transcription Kit, so the sequenced TCRB transcripts were expressed ones. Naive, central memory and regulatory T cell samples underwent deep immunoSEQ sequencing, averaging about 3.57 million total reads per sample. Sorted cells were lysed in RLT buffer, and RNA was extracted using DNase-treated RNeasy Micro or Mini kits according to cell number. Each cell subset was processed separately to prevent cross-contamination, with patient and healthy donor samples processed together. The immunoSEQ multiplex PCR was used to amplify TCRB sequences from cDNA, yielding 87-bp fragments that span the CDR3 region. Sequencing of the amplicons was performed on the Illumina HiSeq platform. In the authors' own workflow: Synthetic template baselines were used to correct PCR bias computationally, reads within Hamming distance 2 were collapsed together, and singletons that could not be merged were discarded. By aligning reads against IMGT, V, D and J genes, CDR3 length, and insertions or deletions at six rearrangement sites were assigned. Within each subset, clonotype counts were normalized to sorted cell number, after which true diversity and Gini coefficients were computed with the tcR R package. Repertoire sharing was quantified using the overlap coefficient calculated on TCRB nucleotide sequences. The clones in this table, taken by TCRdb from immuneACCESS, are in-frame only. Not every clone is retained; where verified, under half of the shortfall comes from an unresolved V gene, and the cause of the rest is unknown. The V and J calls and clone size were taken over from that table, and D and trimming were inferred from the DNA. Recorded for this sample are about 390,000 clones; around a tenth of them occurred a single time. About 0.6% of the sample is in the top ten clones.

The sample comprised central memory CD4+ T cells from blood. The clonotype originates from a man aged 25 to 40 with type 1 diabetes. Recombination connected TRBV11-2 to TRBJ2-7, and perhaps TRBD2 as D gene, on 6 matching bases. The sequenced DNA is TGTGCCAGCAGCTTAGGACTAGACGGATACGAGCAGTACTTC. This is translated as CASSLGLDGYEQYF.